The present TCR beta chain was sequenced within a study of T-cell reconstitution after alpha-beta-depleted transplantation in children. Deletions cut 1 base from V and 0 bases from J, with 13 bases between. The CDR3 is 17 amino acids. Germline CDR1 WSHSY, CDR2 SAAADI. This clonotype was recorded many times. A library of TCRbeta sequences, prepared with unique molecular identifiers, was generated. TCRdb used MiXCR to reprocess the PCR reads, holding one entry per CDR3 protein. The sample carries roughly 180,000 distinct CDR3 sequences, roughly 15% recorded once. The sequences come from PBMCs from the stem cell graft donor, collected from the stem cell graft. The clonotype originates from a human donor who donated a stem cell graft to a child with acute lymphoblastic leukemia. The rearrangement links TRBV10-2 to TRBJ2-1; the D gene is possibly TRBD2 (6 bases). The CDR3 DNA reads TGCGCCAGCAGTGAGTGGAGGGGCGTAGGCTCCTACAATGAGCAGTTCTTC. As protein: CASSEWRGVGSYNEQFF.